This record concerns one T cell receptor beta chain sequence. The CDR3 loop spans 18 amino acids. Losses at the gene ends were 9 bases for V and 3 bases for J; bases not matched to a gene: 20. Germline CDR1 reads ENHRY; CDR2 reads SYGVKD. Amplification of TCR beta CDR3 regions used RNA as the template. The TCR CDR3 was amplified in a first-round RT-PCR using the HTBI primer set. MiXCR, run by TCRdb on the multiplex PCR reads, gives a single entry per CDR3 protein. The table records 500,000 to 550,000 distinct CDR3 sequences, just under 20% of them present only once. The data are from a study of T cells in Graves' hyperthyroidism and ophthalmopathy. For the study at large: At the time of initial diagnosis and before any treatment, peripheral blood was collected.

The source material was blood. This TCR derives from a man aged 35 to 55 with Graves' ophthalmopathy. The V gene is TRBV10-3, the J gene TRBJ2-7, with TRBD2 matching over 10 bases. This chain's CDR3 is CAITPTAPEREGGYEQYF. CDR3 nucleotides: TGTGCCATTACCCCGACAGCCCCTGAGCGGGAGGGGGGCTACGAGCAGTACTTC.